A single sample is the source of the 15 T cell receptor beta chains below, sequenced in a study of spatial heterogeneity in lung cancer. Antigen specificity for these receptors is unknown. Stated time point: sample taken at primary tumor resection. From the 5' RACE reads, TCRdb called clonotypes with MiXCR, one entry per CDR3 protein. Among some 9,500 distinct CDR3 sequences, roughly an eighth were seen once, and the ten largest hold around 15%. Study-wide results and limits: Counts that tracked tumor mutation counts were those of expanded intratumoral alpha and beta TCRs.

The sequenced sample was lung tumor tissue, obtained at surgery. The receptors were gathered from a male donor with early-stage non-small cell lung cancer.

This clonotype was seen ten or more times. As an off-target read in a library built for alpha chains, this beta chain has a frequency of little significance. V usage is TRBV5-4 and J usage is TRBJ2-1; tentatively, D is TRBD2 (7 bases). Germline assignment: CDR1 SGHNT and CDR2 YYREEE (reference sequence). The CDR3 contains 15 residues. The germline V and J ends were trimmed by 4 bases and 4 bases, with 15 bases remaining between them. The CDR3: CASSRLAGAYNEQFF. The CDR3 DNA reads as TGTGCCAGCAGCCGTCTGGCGGGGGCATACAATGAGCAGTTCTTC.

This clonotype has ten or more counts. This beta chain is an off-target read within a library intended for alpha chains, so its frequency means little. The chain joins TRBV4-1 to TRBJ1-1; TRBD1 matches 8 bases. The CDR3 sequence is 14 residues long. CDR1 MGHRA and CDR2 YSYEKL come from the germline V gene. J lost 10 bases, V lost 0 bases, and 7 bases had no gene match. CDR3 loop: CASSQEVRTGTAFF. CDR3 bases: TGCGCCAGCAGCCAAGAGGTTCGGACAGGGACAGCTTTCTTT.

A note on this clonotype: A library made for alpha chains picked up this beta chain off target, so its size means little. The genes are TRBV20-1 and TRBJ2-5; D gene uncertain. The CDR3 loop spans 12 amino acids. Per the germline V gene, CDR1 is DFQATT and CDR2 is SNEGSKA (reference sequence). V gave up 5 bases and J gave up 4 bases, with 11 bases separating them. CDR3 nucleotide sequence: TGCAGTGCTGTCAAGGGTGGAGAGACCCAGTACTTC. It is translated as CSAVKGGETQYF.

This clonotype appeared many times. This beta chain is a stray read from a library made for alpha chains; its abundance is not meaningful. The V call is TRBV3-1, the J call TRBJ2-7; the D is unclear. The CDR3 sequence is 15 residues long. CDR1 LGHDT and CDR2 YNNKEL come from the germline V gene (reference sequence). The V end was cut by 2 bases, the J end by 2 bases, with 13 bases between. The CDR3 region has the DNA TGTGCCAGCAGCCAAACACCGGACGCTGCCTACGAGCAGTACTTC. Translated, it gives CASSQTPDAAYEQYF.

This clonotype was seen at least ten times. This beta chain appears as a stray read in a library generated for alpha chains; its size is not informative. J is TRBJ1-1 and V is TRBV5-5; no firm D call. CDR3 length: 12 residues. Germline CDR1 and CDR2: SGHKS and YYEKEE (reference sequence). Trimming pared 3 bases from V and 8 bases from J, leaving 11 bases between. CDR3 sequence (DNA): TGTGCCAGCAGCTCATGGGAGGTGGAAGCTTTCTTT. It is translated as CASSSWEVEAFF.

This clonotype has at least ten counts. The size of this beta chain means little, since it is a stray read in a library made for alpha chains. CDR3 sequence reads: CASSLGPGGTSYEQYF. The CDR3 bases are TGTGCCAGCAGTTTAGGCCCAGGGGGAACCTCCTACGAGCAGTACTTC. The J gene is TRBJ2-7, the V gene TRBV27, with 7 positions matching TRBD1. The CDR3 spans 16 residues. The germline V gene encodes CDR1 MNHEY and CDR2 SMNVEV (reference sequence). V was clipped by 2 bases and J by 0 bases; unmatched bases: 7.

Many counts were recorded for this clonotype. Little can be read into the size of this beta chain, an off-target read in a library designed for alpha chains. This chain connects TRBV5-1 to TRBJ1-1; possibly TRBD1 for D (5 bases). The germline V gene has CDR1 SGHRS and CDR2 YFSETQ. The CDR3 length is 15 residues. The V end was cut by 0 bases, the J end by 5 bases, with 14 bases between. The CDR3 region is CASSLGDGLKTEAFF. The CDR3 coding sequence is TGCGCCAGCAGCTTGGGGGACGGACTTAAGACTGAAGCTTTCTTT.

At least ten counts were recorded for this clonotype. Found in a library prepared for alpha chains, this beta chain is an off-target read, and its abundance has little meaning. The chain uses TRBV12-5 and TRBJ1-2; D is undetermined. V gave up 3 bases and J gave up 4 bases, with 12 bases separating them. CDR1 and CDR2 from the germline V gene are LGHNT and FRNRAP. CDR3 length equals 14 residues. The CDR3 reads CASGLSGLAYGYTF. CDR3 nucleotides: TGTGCTAGTGGTTTATCAGGACTTGCCTATGGCTACACCTTC.

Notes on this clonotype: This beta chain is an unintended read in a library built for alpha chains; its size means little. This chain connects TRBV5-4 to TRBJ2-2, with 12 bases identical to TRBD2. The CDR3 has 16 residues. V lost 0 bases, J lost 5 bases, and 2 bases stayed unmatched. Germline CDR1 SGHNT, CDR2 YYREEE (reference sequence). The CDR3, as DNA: TGTGCCAGCAGCTTGGGACTAGCGGGAGTTACCGGGGAGCTGTTTTTT. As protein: CASSLGLAGVTGELFF.

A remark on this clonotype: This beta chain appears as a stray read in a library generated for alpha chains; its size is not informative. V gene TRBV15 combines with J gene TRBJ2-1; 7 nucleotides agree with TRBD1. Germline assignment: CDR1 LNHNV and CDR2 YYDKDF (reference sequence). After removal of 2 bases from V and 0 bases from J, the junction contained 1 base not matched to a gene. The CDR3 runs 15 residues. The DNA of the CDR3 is TGTGCCACCAGCAGAACAGGGGTCTCCTACAATGAGCAGTTCTTC. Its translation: CATSRTGVSYNEQFF.

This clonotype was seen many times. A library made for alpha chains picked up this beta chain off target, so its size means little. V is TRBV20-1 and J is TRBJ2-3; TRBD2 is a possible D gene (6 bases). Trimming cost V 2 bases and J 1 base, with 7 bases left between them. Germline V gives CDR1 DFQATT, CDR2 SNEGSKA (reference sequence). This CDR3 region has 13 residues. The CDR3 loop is CSARWEGTDTQYF. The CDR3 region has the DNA TGCAGTGCTAGATGGGAGGGCACAGATACGCAGTATTTT.

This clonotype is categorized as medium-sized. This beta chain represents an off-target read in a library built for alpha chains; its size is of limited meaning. The CDR3 spells CASSPVSGSIDEQFF. DNA of the CDR3: TGTGCCAGCAGCCCCGTGAGCGGGAGTATCGACGAGCAGTTCTTC. V and J are TRBV2 and TRBJ2-1; 8 nucleotides agree with TRBD2. V lost 6 bases, J lost 10 bases, and 14 bases stayed unmatched. Germline assignment: CDR1 SNHLY and CDR2 FYNNEI. This CDR3 contains 15 residues. Variable domain in full (rest from reference TRBV2 and TRBJ2-1): EPEVTQTPSHQVTQMGQEVILRCVPISNHLYFYWYRQILGQKVEFLVSFYNNEISEKSEIFDDQFSVERPDGSNFTLKIRSTKLEDSAMYFCASSPVSGSIDEQFFGPGTRLTVL.

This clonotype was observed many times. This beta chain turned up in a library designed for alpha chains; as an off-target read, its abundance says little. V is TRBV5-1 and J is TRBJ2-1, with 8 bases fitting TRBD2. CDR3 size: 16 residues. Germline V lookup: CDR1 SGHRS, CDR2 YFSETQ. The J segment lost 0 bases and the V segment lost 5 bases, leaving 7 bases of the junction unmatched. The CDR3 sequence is CASRGGSGSSYNEQFF. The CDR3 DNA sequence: TGCGCCAGCAGGGGAGGAAGCGGGAGCTCCTACAATGAGCAGTTCTTC. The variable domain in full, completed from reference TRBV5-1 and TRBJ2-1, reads KAGVTQTPRYLIKTRGQQVTLSCSPISGHRSVSWYQQTPGQGLQFLFEYFSETQRNKGNFPGRFSGRQFSNSRSEMNVSTLELGDSALYLCASRGGSGSSYNEQFFGPGTRLTVL.

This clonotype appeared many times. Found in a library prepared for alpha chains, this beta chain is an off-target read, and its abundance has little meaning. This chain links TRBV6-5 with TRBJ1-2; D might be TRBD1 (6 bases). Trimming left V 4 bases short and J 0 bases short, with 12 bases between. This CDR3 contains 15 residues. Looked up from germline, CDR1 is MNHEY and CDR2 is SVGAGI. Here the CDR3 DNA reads TGTGCCAGCAGTTTCGCGACAGGAGCTAACTATGGCTACACCTTC. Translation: CASSFATGANYGYTF.

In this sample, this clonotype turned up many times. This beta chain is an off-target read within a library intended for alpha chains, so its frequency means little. CDR3 in amino acids: CASSVDRGRITGELFF. CDR3 in DNA: TGTGCCAGTAGTGTTGACAGGGGGCGCATCACCGGGGAGCTGTTTTTT. This chain uses TRBV19 with TRBJ2-2, with 10 bases identical to TRBD1. The V gene end was trimmed by 5 bases and the J gene end by 4 bases; junction bases not matched to a gene: 7. Germline CDR1 reads LNHDA; CDR2 reads SQIVND (reference sequence). The CDR3 has 16 amino acids.